This T cell receptor (beta chain) was sequenced for a study of shared clonotypes between healthy human individuals. Study-level findings and limits: Roughly 5% of naive CD4 clonotypes were common to several donors. It was the non-shared clonotypes that had lower generation probabilities than clonotypes shared by all four donors.

Concerning this clone: Its matching antigen is unknown.

CDR1 is KGHSH, CDR2 LQKENI, per germline. This CDR3 has 13 amino acids. V shed 3 bases and J shed 8 bases, with 13 bases lying between them. The assay was immunoSEQ multiplex PCR, and TCRdb's table has in-frame clones only and misses some. This sample carries some 1.5 million clones, under 99% of them seen once, and the ten largest clones take approximately 0.44%. Input material: naive CD4+ T cells sorted from blood. Subset of the sample: CD45RA+ positively selected. This rearrangement joins TRBV18 to TRBJ1-1; D not resolved. The clonotype originates from a young man in good health. CDR3 in amino acids: CASSPLEGGEAFF. CDR3 in DNA: TGTGCCAGCTCACCGTTAGAGGGTGGGGAAGCTTTCTTT.